These T cell receptor beta chains were read from a single sample in a study of blood T cell repertoires in COVID-19. Clones were read by immunoSEQ multiplex PCR, and TCRdb kept only the in-frame ones, dropping some. Of about 300,000 clones listed, 89% are singletons. The sample comprised peripheral blood. The receptors were gathered from a young man who had recovered from COVID-19. The CDR3 runs from the conserved cysteine through the conserved F or W. The order of the fields is D gene, J gene, clone size, V gene, CDR3 DNA, CDR3 protein. The D gene is left open where the match is weak. Clone size appears in some rows only: once, few, many, or a class for an expanded clone.

TRBD2 TRBJ2-7 - TRBV5-1 TGCGCCAGCAGCTCGGAAGCGGGGCGCTCCTACGAGCAGTACTTC CASSSEAGRSYEQYF
- TRBJ1-1 - TRBV4-1 TGCGCCAGCAGCCAACCCGGAGGGACTGAAGCTTTCTTT CASSQPGGTEAFF
TRBD1 TRBJ2-7 - TRBV5-1 TGCGCCAGCAGCTTGGGACAGGGGTTCTACGAGCAGTACTTC CASSLGQGFYEQYF
TRBD2 TRBJ2-1 once TRBV2 TGTGCCAGCTGGGCGCTAGCGGGGGCTTCAAGGGATGAGCAGTTCTTC CASWALAGASRDEQFF
- TRBJ2-3 - TRBV5-1 TGCGCCAGCAGCGCGGTCTCATCGGGGGCAGATACGCAGTATTTT CASSAVSSGADTQYF
TRBD1 TRBJ1-2 - TRBV7-9 TGTGCCAGCAGCGGAACGACAGGGGGCGGCTATGGCTACACCTTC CASSGTTGGGYGYTF
- TRBJ2-1 - TRBV10-3 TGTGCCATCAGTGAGACCCTCAGCTCCTACAATGAGCAGTTCTTC CAISETLSSYNEQFF
TRBD1 TRBJ2-7 - TRBV18 TGTGCCAGCTCACCACAGGGGGCGAGGGAGCAGTACTTC CASSPQGAREQYF
- TRBJ2-7 - TRBV7-9 TGTGCCAGCAGCTTATTCGGGGGAACCGTCTACGAGCAGTACTTC CASSLFGGTVYEQYF
- TRBJ1-1 - TRBV12-3/TRBV12-4 TGTGCCAGCAGTTTCGACAGTGAAGCTTTCTTT CASSFDSEAFF
- TRBJ1-1 - TRBV30 TGTGCCTGGAGTGTAGGGGTGAACACTGAAGCTTTCTTT CAWSVGVNTEAFF
- TRBJ2-7 - TRBV6-5 TGTGCCAGCAGCCGTATGCCGGAGTACGAGCAGTACTTC CASSRMPEYEQYF
TRBD1 TRBJ2-1 - TRBV15 TGTGCCACCGCCGACAGGGGGACAGCCCCCTACAATGAGCAGTTCTTC CATADRGTAPYNEQFF
TRBD2 TRBJ2-2 once TRBV11-2 TGTGCCAGCAGCTTGGGACTAGGAGGCACCGGGGAGCTGTTTTTT CASSLGLGGTGELFF
- TRBJ1-2 - TRBV4-1 TGCGCCAGCAGCCAAGCTGGCGGGGGGCTGTATGGCTACACCTTC CASSQAGGGLYGYTF
TRBD1 TRBJ2-7 - TRBV7-9 TGTGCCAGCAGCACTATCCCGGGACAGGGCGGCGAGCAGTACTTC CASSTIPGQGGEQYF
TRBD1 TRBJ1-2 few TRBV10-3 TGTGCCATCAGTGATACAGGGGTGGGCTACACCTTC CAISDTGVGYTF
TRBD1 TRBJ2-1 - TRBV6-5 TGTGCCAGCACTTACCTTGGACAGGGGGAGGTGGAGCAGTTCTTC CASTYLGQGEVEQFF
- TRBJ2-7 - TRBV6-2/TRBV6-3 TGTGCCAGCAGTTATGGGGGGAGAAGCGAGCAGTACTTC CASSYGGRSEQYF
- TRBJ2-1 - TRBV7-3 TGTGCCAGCAGCTTAATGAGTTGGGCGTCCAATGAGCAGTTCTTC CASSLMSWASNEQFF
- TRBJ2-3 - TRBV9 TGTGCCAGCAGCGGTCGGGACTCTCGCACAGATACGCAGTATTTT CASSGRDSRTDTQYF
- TRBJ2-2 - TRBV9 TGTGCCAGCAGCCCCCAGGGAACGAACACCGGGGAGCTGTTTTTT CASSPQGTNTGELFF
- TRBJ1-2 - TRBV4-2 TGTGCCAGCAGCCAAGAAATCCGGGACAAACTCTATGGCTACACCTTC CASSQEIRDKLYGYTF
- TRBJ1-2 - TRBV9 TGTGCCAGCAGCCCCGATGGACCCAGGGGCGGCTACACCTTC CASSPDGPRGGYTF
- TRBJ1-5 - TRBV19 TGTGCCAGTAGTACGCGGGCCTCGAGCAATCAGCCCCAGCATTTT CASSTRASSNQPQHF
TRBD1 TRBJ1-5 - TRBV19 TGTGCCAGCCGGGACAGGGGTAGGGGCAATCAGCCCCAGCATTTT CASRDRGRGNQPQHF
- TRBJ2-7 - TRBV24-1 TGTGCCACCAGTGATGCGGGGACGGCTTCCTACGAGCAGTACTTC CATSDAGTASYEQYF
- TRBJ2-7 few TRBV30 TGTGCCTGGAGGTGGAGGACCTCCTACGAGCAGTACTTC CAWRWRTSYEQYF
TRBD1 TRBJ2-5 - TRBV7-7 TGTGCTAGCAGCTTGGGGACAGGGCAAGAGACCCAGTACTTC CASSLGTGQETQYF
- TRBJ1-2 - TRBV27 TGTGCCAGCAGTTTGGACAGCTACTATGGCTACACCTTC CASSLDSYYGYTF
- TRBJ2-7 - TRBV5-4 TGTGCCAGCAGCTCCGGAGGACAGACCTACGAGCAGTACTTC CASSSGGQTYEQYF
TRBD1 TRBJ1-1 - TRBV7-3 TGTGCCAGCAGTTATGGGACAGGGGGCTTGACTGAAGCTTTCTTT CASSYGTGGLTEAFF
TRBD1 TRBJ2-7 - TRBV6-5 TGTGCCAGCAGGACGACAGGGGCGGGCGAGCAGTACTTC CASRTTGAGEQYF
TRBD1 TRBJ1-2 - TRBV6-1 TGTGCCAGCAGTGAACCAGACAGGGTGGGAGGCTACACCTTC CASSEPDRVGGYTF
- TRBJ1-1 - TRBV2 TGTGCCAGCAGCGCCGGAGGAACAGGGCGAATGGAAGCTTTCTTT CASSAGGTGRMEAFF
- TRBJ2-3 - TRBV20-1 TGCAGTGCTAGTCGCCAGGGGAGAGATACGCAGTATTTT CSASRQGRDTQYF
- TRBJ1-2 - TRBV30 TGTGCCTGGAGTATCGGACAGATCGGCTACACCTTC CAWSIGQIGYTF
- TRBJ2-3 - TRBV27 TGTGCCACCTCAGAGGAGCGGACCCGAGTGGGCACAGATACGCAGTATTTT CATSEERTRVGTDTQYF
- TRBJ2-1 - TRBV12-3/TRBV12-4 TGTGCCAGCAGTTTAATGGGGAGAGAGCAGTTCTTC CASSLMGREQFF
TRBD2 TRBJ2-2 few TRBV6-5 TGTGCCACCAGACTAGCGGAGAACACCGGGGAGCTGTTTTTT CATRLAENTGELFF
- TRBJ1-1 few TRBV15 TGTGCCGCAGCCACTGGAGTCACTGAAGCTTTCTTT CAAATGVTEAFF
TRBD2 TRBJ2-3 - TRBV4-1 TGCGCCAGCAGGCGGGGCGGGGGGAAAGATACGCAGTATTTT CASRRGGGKDTQYF
- TRBJ2-5 - TRBV9 TGTGCCAGCAGCCCCCCCAATTTGGAGACCCAGTACTTC CASSPPNLETQYF
TRBD1 TRBJ2-7 - TRBV27 TGTGCCAGCACCGCCCGACAGGGCGAGCAGTACTTC CASTARQGEQYF
TRBD2 TRBJ2-7 - TRBV6-2/TRBV6-3 TGTGCCAGCAGTTACCCCACCCTCAGCGGGGGGGCTACGCACATAACCTACGAGCAGTACTTC CASSYPTLSGGATHITYEQYF